This is a list of T cell receptor beta chains from one sample in a study of identical twins. TCRdb recomputed calls from the 5' RACE reads with MiXCR, one row per CDR3 protein. The sample holds just over 450,000 distinct CDR3 sequences, more than 13% seen once. The same sample was also studied in work on yellow fever vaccine responses in identical twins.

The sample consisted of CD4+ T cells sorted from blood. The receptors were sampled from a woman under 30 in good health. The CDR3 runs from the conserved cysteine through the conserved F or W. Fields, in order: D gene, clone size, J gene, V gene, CDR3 protein, CDR3 DNA. The D gene is left open where the match is weak. Clone size is shown for a subset of rows, as once, few, many or a class of expanded clone.

d_gene: .
abundance: few
j_gene: TRBJ2-1
v_gene: TRBV10-3
CDR3aa: CAISPMLNNEQFF
CDR3nt: TGTGCCATCAGCCCTATGTTAAACAATGAGCAGTTCTTC

d_gene: TRBD2
abundance: few
j_gene: TRBJ2-7
v_gene: TRBV7-2
CDR3aa: CASSSRDYSYEQYF
CDR3nt: TGTGCCAGCAGCTCCCGGGACTATTCCTACGAGCAGTACTTC

d_gene: .
abundance: few
j_gene: TRBJ2-6
v_gene: TRBV15
CDR3aa: CATSRDLSGHRSGANVLTF
CDR3nt: TGTGCCACCAGCAGAGATCTTAGCGGACACCGTTCTGGGGCCAACGTCCTGACTTTC

d_gene: .
abundance: .
j_gene: TRBJ1-2
v_gene: TRBV12-3/TRBV12-4
CDR3aa: CASSQAGQSNYGYTF
CDR3nt: TGTGCCAGCAGTCAAGCAGGACAGAGCAACTATGGCTACACCTTC

d_gene: .
abundance: few
j_gene: TRBJ2-7
v_gene: TRBV15
CDR3aa: CATSRVPGSGYEQYF
CDR3nt: TGTGCCACCAGCAGAGTTCCGGGTTCGGGGTACGAGCAGTACTTC

d_gene: .
abundance: .
j_gene: TRBJ2-2
v_gene: TRBV27
CDR3aa: CASSPWEQVTGELFF
CDR3nt: TGTGCCAGCAGTCCCTGGGAACAGGTCACCGGGGAGCTGTTTTTT

d_gene: .
abundance: few
j_gene: TRBJ2-3
v_gene: TRBV5-1
CDR3aa: CASTLGDINTDTQYF
CDR3nt: TGCGCCAGCACCCTAGGGGACATAAACACAGATACGCAGTATTTT

d_gene: .
abundance: .
j_gene: TRBJ2-1
v_gene: TRBV7-2
CDR3aa: CASSLGPRGDNEQFF
CDR3nt: TGTGCCAGCAGCTTAGGGCCCCGGGGAGACAATGAGCAGTTCTTC

d_gene: TRBD2
abundance: .
j_gene: TRBJ2-1
v_gene: TRBV7-9
CDR3aa: CASSPGLAGRREQFF
CDR3nt: TGTGCCAGCAGCCCCGGACTAGCGGGGCGTCGGGAGCAGTTCTTC

d_gene: .
abundance: .
j_gene: TRBJ1-1
v_gene: TRBV20-1
CDR3aa: CSPKPRGLPGTEAFF
CDR3nt: TGCAGTCCTAAGCCCAGGGGACTGCCTGGCACTGAAGCTTTCTTT

d_gene: TRBD1
abundance: many
j_gene: TRBJ1-2
v_gene: TRBV27
CDR3aa: CASSRDRNYGYTF
CDR3nt: TGTGCCAGCAGCCGGGACAGAAACTATGGCTACACCTTC

d_gene: .
abundance: few
j_gene: TRBJ1-1
v_gene: TRBV14
CDR3aa: CASSRRSGVMDTEAFF
CDR3nt: TGTGCCAGCAGCCGGCGATCGGGGGTGATGGACACTGAAGCTTTCTTT

d_gene: .
abundance: few
j_gene: TRBJ2-1
v_gene: TRBV5-1
CDR3aa: CASSLAAGVPYNEQFF
CDR3nt: TGCGCCAGCAGCTTGGCCGCAGGGGTGCCCTACAATGAGCAGTTCTTC

d_gene: TRBD1
abundance: .
j_gene: TRBJ2-1
v_gene: TRBV7-3
CDR3aa: CASSLYGTGGSEQFF
CDR3nt: TGTGCCAGCAGCTTGTACGGGACAGGGGGCAGTGAGCAGTTCTTC

d_gene: .
abundance: few
j_gene: TRBJ2-1
v_gene: TRBV6-1
CDR3aa: CASSPLVLSYNEQFF
CDR3nt: TGTGCCAGCAGTCCCCTGGTACTCTCCTACAATGAGCAGTTCTTC

d_gene: .
abundance: .
j_gene: TRBJ2-1
v_gene: TRBV7-2
CDR3aa: CASSSAKSSYNEQFF
CDR3nt: TGTGCCAGCAGCTCGGCCAAAAGCTCCTACAATGAGCAGTTCTTC

d_gene: .
abundance: few
j_gene: TRBJ2-7
v_gene: TRBV6-5
CDR3aa: CASSYSNSLGTYEQYF
CDR3nt: TGTGCCAGCAGTTACTCGAATTCCCTGGGCACCTACGAGCAGTACTTC

d_gene: TRBD2
abundance: few
j_gene: TRBJ2-5
v_gene: TRBV2
CDR3aa: CASERGQAGTQETQYF
CDR3nt: TGTGCCAGCGAGAGGGGCCAAGCGGGAACACAAGAGACCCAGTACTTC

d_gene: TRBD2
abundance: few
j_gene: TRBJ2-3
v_gene: TRBV6-1
CDR3aa: CASSTGTSGTPSTDTQYF
CDR3nt: TGTGCCAGCAGCACCGGGACTAGCGGGACCCCTAGCACAGATACGCAGTATTTT

d_gene: .
abundance: few
j_gene: TRBJ2-7
v_gene: TRBV6-2/TRBV6-3
CDR3aa: CASSYRFYEQYF
CDR3nt: TGTGCCAGCAGCTACAGGTTCTACGAGCAGTACTTC

d_gene: TRBD2
abundance: many
j_gene: TRBJ2-1
v_gene: TRBV12-3/TRBV12-4
CDR3aa: CASRGLAGNIEQFF
CDR3nt: TGTGCCAGCAGGGGACTAGCGGGGAACATCGAGCAGTTCTTC

d_gene: TRBD2
abundance: .
j_gene: TRBJ2-7
v_gene: TRBV7-2
CDR3aa: CASSPRGRVSYEQYF
CDR3nt: TGTGCCAGCAGCCCTAGAGGGAGGGTCTCCTACGAGCAGTACTTC

d_gene: .
abundance: few
j_gene: TRBJ2-1
v_gene: TRBV15
CDR3aa: CATSRDPGAYNEQFF
CDR3nt: TGTGCCACCAGCAGAGACCCGGGGGCGTACAATGAGCAGTTCTTC

d_gene: .
abundance: many
j_gene: TRBJ1-1
v_gene: TRBV4-3
CDR3aa: CASSQDTYSNWGMNTEAFF
CDR3nt: TGCGCCAGCAGCCAAGATACGTACTCGAATTGGGGTATGAACACTGAAGCTTTCTTT

d_gene: TRBD1
abundance: many
j_gene: TRBJ2-1
v_gene: TRBV5-1
CDR3aa: CASSKTGGVKGEQFF
CDR3nt: TGCGCCAGCAGCAAGACAGGGGGCGTTAAGGGTGAGCAGTTCTTC

d_gene: .
abundance: few
j_gene: TRBJ2-7
v_gene: TRBV2
CDR3aa: CASTPTPSSYEQYF
CDR3nt: TGTGCCAGTACCCCGACTCCAAGCTCCTACGAGCAGTACTTC

d_gene: .
abundance: few
j_gene: TRBJ2-2
v_gene: TRBV27
CDR3aa: CASSLLAGSGELFF
CDR3nt: TGTGCCAGCAGTTTATTGGCAGGGTCCGGGGAGCTGTTTTTT

d_gene: TRBD1
abundance: many
j_gene: TRBJ2-7
v_gene: TRBV7-9
CDR3aa: CASSPRTGPYEQYF
CDR3nt: TGTGCCAGCAGCCCTCGGACAGGGCCCTACGAGCAGTACTTC

d_gene: .
abundance: large
j_gene: TRBJ2-2
v_gene: TRBV5-1
CDR3aa: CASSPGQIEAAGELFF
CDR3nt: TGCGCCAGCAGCCCTGGACAGATCGAGGCTGCCGGGGAGCTGTTTTTT

d_gene: TRBD2
abundance: few
j_gene: TRBJ2-3
v_gene: TRBV20-1
CDR3aa: CSASRLAGLADTQYF
CDR3nt: TGCAGTGCTTCCCGACTAGCGGGTCTTGCAGATACGCAGTATTTT

d_gene: TRBD2
abundance: .
j_gene: TRBJ2-1
v_gene: TRBV11-2
CDR3aa: CASSFGGLAGGYYNEQFF
CDR3nt: TGTGCCAGCAGCTTCGGGGGACTAGCGGGGGGCTACTACAATGAGCAGTTCTTC

d_gene: TRBD2
abundance: .
j_gene: TRBJ2-7
v_gene: TRBV10-3
CDR3aa: CAISESLLAGDPYEQYF
CDR3nt: TGTGCCATCAGTGAGTCTTTACTAGCGGGAGACCCGTACGAGCAGTACTTC

d_gene: .
abundance: few
j_gene: TRBJ2-3
v_gene: TRBV15
CDR3aa: CATSRLGGGTDTQYF
CDR3nt: TGTGCCACCAGCAGGCTGGGCGGGGGCACAGATACGCAGTATTTT

d_gene: TRBD2
abundance: few
j_gene: TRBJ2-2
v_gene: TRBV5-6
CDR3aa: CASSLGLAGSNTGELFF
CDR3nt: TGTGCCAGCAGCCTGGGACTAGCGGGGTCGAACACCGGGGAGCTGTTTTTT

d_gene: TRBD1
abundance: many
j_gene: TRBJ2-5
v_gene: TRBV7-3
CDR3aa: CASSPGQGQETQYF
CDR3nt: TGTGCCAGCAGCCCGGGACAGGGTCAAGAGACCCAGTACTTC

d_gene: .
abundance: few
j_gene: TRBJ2-3
v_gene: TRBV10-3
CDR3aa: CAISAVDTQYF
CDR3nt: TGTGCCATCAGTGCCGTGGATACGCAGTATTTT

d_gene: .
abundance: .
j_gene: TRBJ1-5
v_gene: TRBV19
CDR3aa: CASTNSRGSNQPQHF
CDR3nt: TGTGCCAGTACCAATTCCAGGGGTAGCAATCAGCCCCAGCATTTT

d_gene: TRBD2
abundance: many
j_gene: TRBJ2-7
v_gene: TRBV3-1
CDR3aa: CASSLRRLAGAYEQYF
CDR3nt: TGTGCCAGCAGCCTAAGACGACTAGCGGGGGCCTACGAGCAGTACTTC

d_gene: .
abundance: .
j_gene: TRBJ2-6
v_gene: TRBV7-3
CDR3aa: CASSLEANVLTF
CDR3nt: TGTGCCAGCAGCTTAGAGGCCAACGTCCTGACTTTC

d_gene: .
abundance: .
j_gene: TRBJ1-5
v_gene: TRBV5-1
CDR3aa: CASSLARRIHQPQHF
CDR3nt: TGCGCCAGCAGCTTAGCTCGAAGAATACATCAGCCCCAGCATTTT

d_gene: TRBD2
abundance: .
j_gene: TRBJ2-1
v_gene: TRBV7-2
CDR3aa: CASSLVVLAASYNEQFF
CDR3nt: TGTGCCAGCAGCTTAGTCGTCCTAGCGGCCTCCTACAATGAGCAGTTCTTC

d_gene: TRBD1
abundance: .
j_gene: TRBJ1-2
v_gene: TRBV12-3/TRBV12-4
CDR3aa: CASSADPPDRLGYTF
CDR3nt: TGTGCCAGCAGCGCAGACCCCCCGGACAGGCTCGGCTACACCTTC

d_gene: .
abundance: few
j_gene: TRBJ2-2
v_gene: TRBV2
CDR3aa: CASSALISTGELFF
CDR3nt: TGTGCCAGCAGTGCCCTCATATCGACCGGGGAGCTGTTTTTT

d_gene: .
abundance: few
j_gene: TRBJ2-2
v_gene: TRBV5-1
CDR3aa: CASSWSSTRGRGTGELFF
CDR3nt: TGCGCCAGCAGCTGGTCATCGACTCGGGGAAGGGGGACCGGGGAGCTGTTTTTT

d_gene: .
abundance: .
j_gene: TRBJ2-1
v_gene: TRBV20-1
CDR3aa: CSARDRLWTTEQFF
CDR3nt: TGCAGTGCTAGAGATCGTCTATGGACAACCGAGCAGTTCTTC

d_gene: .
abundance: .
j_gene: TRBJ2-7
v_gene: TRBV7-2
CDR3aa: CASSSEYFNEQYF
CDR3nt: TGTGCCAGCAGCTCGGAGTACTTCAACGAGCAGTACTTC

d_gene: .
abundance: .
j_gene: TRBJ2-7
v_gene: TRBV2
CDR3aa: CASSVDRLGTYGQYF
CDR3nt: TGTGCCAGCAGTGTTGACAGGTTGGGAACCTACGGGCAGTACTTC

d_gene: TRBD2
abundance: few
j_gene: TRBJ2-7
v_gene: TRBV20-1
CDR3aa: CSPPPPSGSHEQYF
CDR3nt: TGCAGTCCCCCGCCCCCTAGCGGGAGTCACGAGCAGTACTTC

d_gene: TRBD2
abundance: .
j_gene: TRBJ2-3
v_gene: TRBV3-1
CDR3aa: CASSPRGGGPTDTQYF
CDR3nt: TGTGCCAGCAGCCCCCGGGGCGGGGGGCCCACAGATACGCAGTATTTT